This T cell receptor beta chain was captured in a study of blood T cell repertoires in COVID-19 (dated by TCRdb to 2018 to 2021). Describing the broader study: Samples covering the acute and convalescent phases of COVID-19 were provided by collaborators in the United States, Italy and Spain. The samples were drawn from the first 160 participants of the ongoing ImmuneRACE study and from under 1,500 subjects provided by 6 global collaborators. The dataset comprised deeply sampled blood TCRbeta repertoires from subjects exposed to, actively infected with, or recovered from COVID-19. Where HLA class I and class II types were available, the types were taken from metadata supplied by the sample provider, not from assay-based typing. The repertoires were released in a freely available public database intended as a resource for research on the immune response to SARS-CoV-2. The material from the prospective study consisted of cDNA or gDNA derived from T cells, B-cell-depleted T cells, or PBMCs. A de-identified subject ID, COVID-19 status, age in years and sex were almost always included in the sample metadata. What the authors observed across the whole study: How much clinical and demographic metadata was included differed by source and by participant, and the metadata was provided uncurated.

TCRbeta CDR3 regions were amplified from genomic DNA by means of the immunoSEQ Assay, a bias-controlled multiplex PCR. The study's processing was this. The number of nucleated cells in each sample was estimated by amplification of reference gene primers within the assay. To quantify the absolute abundance of each unique TCRbeta CDR3 rearrangement, sequence reads were collapsed and filtered. For each sample, productive Simpson clonality was calculated by taking the square root of Simpson's diversity index across productive rearrangements. TCRdb provides this immuneACCESS table in a form limited to in-frame rearrangements. Some clones are lacking; in checked studies, under half of them reflect an unresolved V gene, and why the rest are absent is not known. The D gene and trimming were derived from the DNA, and the V and J assignments and clone size from that table. This sample has some 100,000 clones in its table, and roughly 80% of those were observed once. Roughly 5.6% of the sample is taken by the ten largest.

Each collaborating institution followed its own protocols to collect whole blood in K2EDTA tubes. For TCRbeta analysis, collaborators shipped samples in one of three forms: frozen whole blood, isolated PBMCs, or DNA extracted from either of those sample types. For CDR1 and CDR2, the germline V gene lists SGHTA and FQGNSA. Counted from cysteine to phenylalanine, this CDR3 has 14 amino acids. Just CDR3 DNA is preserved here, 42 bases in frame from base 1. V is clipped by 3 bases and J by 0 bases, and the sequence between their germline boundaries is 8 bases long. The sample holds a few counts of this clone. Its antigen target is currently unknown. The record has no base qualities; no much larger clone is one base away.

The rearrangement joined TRBV7-2 to TRBJ1-2, with an unclear D gene assignment. The sequence was collected from a man in his 70s with acute or convalescent COVID-19. Sequenced material: peripheral blood. The nucleotides read TGTGCCAGCAGCTTGGAGTGGGCTAACTATGGCTACACCTTC. This translates into CASSLEWANYGYTF.